One sample yielded the 17 T cell receptor beta chains listed below, sequenced in a study of blood T cells in healthy people across ages. Combining a sample-barcoded 5' primer with a J-beta primer mix, a second PCR ran for about 7 to 11 cycles. TCRdb recomputed calls from the 5' RACE reads with MiXCR, one row per CDR3 protein. Among 800,000 to 950,000 distinct CDR3 sequences, about 28% were seen once, and the ten largest hold 9.5% to 13%. These data also featured in a second study, about T cells of mothers and their children.

The sequenced material came from blood. The receptors were gathered from a woman aged 40 to 55 in good health.

Turning to this clonotype: The junction differs from germline at one of its ends, possibly a read error. The V call is TRBV3-1, the J call TRBJ2-3; 8 bases agree with TRBD2. The V gene's germline CDR1 is LGHDT and CDR2 YNNKEL (reference sequence). This CDR3 comprises 15 residues. CDR3 region: CVSSPTSSGGGTQYF. CDR3 bases: TGTGTCAGCAGCCCCACCAGCAGCGGGGGAGGTACGCAGTATTTT.

V usage is TRBV15 and J usage is TRBJ2-5; 11 bases match TRBD2. Germline V CDR1 and CDR2: LNHNV, YYDKDF (reference sequence). The CDR3 is made up of 15 amino acids. V was clipped by 1 base and J by 2 bases; unmatched bases: 0. CDR3 loop: CATSRGTSGQETQYF. DNA of the CDR3: TGTGCCACCAGCAGAGGGACTAGCGGGCAAGAGACCCAGTACTTC. The variable domain in full, with the rest retrieved from reference TRBV15 and TRBJ2-5, is DAMVIQNPRYQVTQFGKPVTLSCSQTLNHNVMYWYQQKSSQAPKLLFHYYDKDFNNEADTPDNFQSRRPNTSFCFLDIRSPGLGDTAMYLCATSRGTSGQETQYFGPGTRLLVL.

This clonotype has just a few counts. A much larger clone differs by one base, so this may be a read error. The chain uses TRBV11-2 and TRBJ2-7, with D unresolved. Germline CDR1 is SGHAT and CDR2 is FQNNGV. The CDR3 length is 13 residues. Trimming shortened V by 7 bases and J by 2 bases, and 12 bases separated the two germline ends. The chain's CDR3 is CASNPSGPYEQYF. CDR3 in DNA: TGTGCCAGCAACCCCTCGGGCCCCTACGAGCAGTACTTC.

This clonotype showed up just a few times. The rearrangement links TRBV5-1 to TRBJ1-2, with a tentative D call TRBD1 (6 bases). V was clipped by 4 bases and J by 7 bases, with 20 bases between them. CDR3 length equals 15 residues. CDR1 SGHRS and CDR2 YFSETQ come from the germline V gene. In DNA, the CDR3 is TGCGCCAGCAGCACCGACAGACAGGAATCAAGTGGCTACACCTTC. It specifies CASSTDRQESSGYTF.

The rearrangement uses TRBV9 and TRBJ1-5; D unresolved. The CDR3 runs to 14 residues. V gave up 4 bases and J gave up 2 bases, with 10 bases separating them. Germline values: CDR1 SGDLS, CDR2 YYNGEE. CDR3 sequence (DNA): TGTGCCAGCAGCACGGAGGGAGGCAATCAGCCCCAGCATTTT. Amino acid sequence: CASSTEGGNQPQHF. The full variable domain, completed using reference TRBV9 and TRBJ1-5, is DSGVTQTPKHLITATGQRVTLRCSPRSGDLSVYWYQQSLDQGLQFLIQYYNGEERAKGNILERFSAQQFPDLHSELNLSSLELGDSALYFCASSTEGGNQPQHFGDGTRLSIL.

This clonotype occurred a few times. V usage is TRBV13 and J usage is TRBJ2-1; 9 bases agree with TRBD2. J was trimmed by 3 bases and V by 2 bases; bases with no gene match: 2. Germline CDR1 reads PRHDT; CDR2 reads FYEKMQ (reference sequence). The CDR3 extends over 15 amino acids. This CDR3 is CASSLSGGIYNEQFF. As DNA, the CDR3 is TGTGCCAGCAGCTTAAGCGGGGGGATCTACAATGAGCAGTTCTTC. Looking up the rest from reference TRBV13 and TRBJ2-1 gives the full variable domain: AAGVIQSPRHLIKEKRETATLKCYPIPRHDTVYWYQQGPGQDPQFLISFYEKMQSDKGSIPDRFSAQQFSDYHSELNMSSLELGDSALYFCASSLSGGIYNEQFFGPGTRLTVL.

This clonotype was detected a few times. The chain joins TRBV4-2 to TRBJ2-1; D gene unclear. The ends were cut back, 5 bases at V and 5 bases at J, with 19 bases in the middle. The V gene's germline CDR1 is LGHNA and CDR2 YNFKEQ. The CDR3 runs 16 residues. Written as DNA, the CDR3 is TGTGCCAGCAGCGCTTCTCTAGTACCCCCGAACAATGAGCAGTTCTTC. Its translation is CASSASLVPPNNEQFF.

In the case of this clonotype: In this CDR3 the conserved last residue, phenylalanine or tryptophan, is missing, so a read error is likely. The V and J genes are TRBV12-3 or TRBV12-4 and TRBJ1-6, with D possibly being TRBD1 (5 bases). V was trimmed by 3 bases and J by 9 bases, leaving 9 bases between them. The CDR3 is made up of 13 amino acids. CDR3 nucleotide sequence: TGTGCCAGCAGTTTTGTTCAGGGTTCACCCCTCCACTGT. Translated: CASSFVQGSPLHC.

In its sample, this clonotype was seen many times. This CDR3 is CAITSGAGSYNEQFF. In DNA, the CDR3 is TGTGCCATCACAAGTGGCGCCGGCTCCTACAATGAGCAGTTCTTC. The chain uses TRBV10-3 and TRBJ2-1; D not resolved. The CDR3 sequence is 15 residues long. The germline CDR1 and CDR2 sequences are ENHRY and SYGVKD. V lost 7 bases, J lost 0 bases, and 13 bases lay in between.

The chain joins TRBV7-2 to TRBJ2-3, with 10 bases fitting TRBD2. This CDR3 contains 17 residues. CDR1 and CDR2 (germline): SGHTA, FQGNSA. Losses at the gene ends were 0 bases for V and 6 bases for J; bases not matched to a gene: 9. The CDR3 here is CASSLALSSGGMDTQYF. The CDR3, as DNA: TGTGCCAGCAGCTTAGCGCTGTCTAGCGGGGGTATGGATACGCAGTATTTT. Looking up the rest from reference TRBV7-2 and TRBJ2-3 gives the full variable domain: GAGVSQSPSNKVTEKGKDVELRCDPISGHTALYWYRQSLGQGLEFLIYFQGNSAPDKSGLPSDRFSAERTGGSVSTLTIQRTQQEDSAVYLCASSLALSSGGMDTQYFGPGTRLTVL.

The chain employs TRBV20-1 and TRBJ1-5, with 7 bases fitting TRBD1. The CDR3 sequence is 17 residues long. The germline V gene has CDR1 DFQATT and CDR2 SNEGSKA (reference sequence). With V trimmed by 1 base and J by 3 bases, 12 bases remained unmatched. CDR3 residues: CSARGHPGQPYNQPQHF. The CDR3 DNA sequence: TGCAGTGCTAGAGGTCACCCGGGACAGCCTTACAATCAGCCCCAGCATTTT.

The CDR3 coding sequence is TGTGCTAGTGGTCTGGATACGGGGCTTCAAAACTATGGCTACACCTTC. This sequence encodes CASGLDTGLQNYGYTF. This chain connects TRBV12-5 to TRBJ1-2; TRBD1 is a possible D gene (5 bases). From germline, CDR1 is LGHNT and CDR2 FRNRAP. There are 16 residues in the CDR3. Trimming left V 5 bases short and J 2 bases short, with 18 bases between. Drawing the rest from reference TRBV12-5 and TRBJ1-2, the complete variable domain is DARVTQTPRHKVTEMGQEVTMRCQPILGHNTVFWYRQTMMQGLELLAYFRNRAPLDDSGMPKDRFSAEMPDATLATLKIQPSEPRDSAVYFCASGLDTGLQNYGYTFGSGTRLTVV.

This clonotype was observed a few times. This chain uses TRBV29-1 with TRBJ1-2, with D unclear. CDR3 length equals 17 residues. The germline V gene encodes CDR1 SQVTM and CDR2 ANQGSEA. Deletions cut 5 bases from V and 4 bases from J, with 26 bases between. The CDR3 region is CSVISTPRSGKGYGYTF. In DNA, the CDR3 is TGCAGCGTTATAAGTACACCACGTTCGGGGAAAGGCTATGGCTACACCTTC.

This chain joins TRBV7-2 and TRBJ2-2, with D perhaps matching TRBD1 (5 bases). Trimming removed 5 bases at V and 1 base at J, with 8 bases between. CDR3 length: 14 amino acids. Germline V gives CDR1 SGHTA, CDR2 FQGNSA. Here the CDR3 reads CASSQDRNTGELFF. For the CDR3, the DNA is TGTGCCAGCAGCCAAGACAGGAACACCGGGGAGCTGTTTTTT.

This clonotype was observed many times. In DNA form, the CDR3 reads TGTGCCAGCAGCACCGCTTTAACCCAAGAGACCCAGTACTTC. It is translated as CASSTALTQETQYF. The rearrangement joins TRBV6-2 or TRBV6-3 to TRBJ2-5; no clear D. CDR3 size: 14 residues. Trimming pared 6 bases from V and 1 base from J, leaving 12 bases between. Germline assignment: CDR1 MNHEY and CDR2 SVGEGT.

The chain combines TRBV27 with TRBJ2-6; tentatively, D is TRBD1 (7 bases). V shed 2 bases and J shed 4 bases, with 12 bases lying between them. This CDR3 comprises 16 residues. CDR1 MNHEY and CDR2 SMNVEV come from the germline V gene (reference sequence). CDR3 coding DNA: TGTGCCAGCAGTTTACAGGGGGGCCTAGGGGCCAACGTCCTGACTTTC. Amino acid sequence: CASSLQGGLGANVLTF.

This clonotype was observed a few times. The rearrangement joins TRBV28 to TRBJ1-2; D not certain. The germline CDR1 and CDR2 sequences are MDHEN and SYDVKM. Trimming pared 10 bases from V and 7 bases from J, leaving 13 bases between. The CDR3 is made up of 11 amino acids. CDR3: CAIQKGGGYTF. In nucleotides, the CDR3 is TGTGCCATCCAAAAAGGTGGTGGCTACACCTTC.